A selection of T cell receptor beta chains follows, all from one sample in a study of T cell responses to AZD1222 COVID-19 vaccine. Data came from immunoSEQ multiplex PCR; TCRdb stores just in-frame clones and leaves some out. The top ten clones hold approximately 4.9% of a sample with about 140,000 clones, 93% of them seen once. The starting material was peripheral blood, obtained on day 0 of AZD1222 vaccination. All receptors come from an adult in good health. Both conserved end residues are part of each CDR3. The D gene is left open where the match is weak. The size of a clone is reported for some rows only, either as once, few or many, or as a class for expanded clones.

V gene	J gene	clone size	D gene	CDR3 DNA	CDR3 protein
TRBV10-3	TRBJ1-5	-	-	TGTGCCATCAGTGCGGGGGATCAGCCCCAGCATTTT	CAISAGDQPQHF
TRBV2	TRBJ1-2	-	-	TGTGCCAGCACTCCGGGAGGATGGGATGGCTACACCTTC	CASTPGGWDGYTF
TRBV6-5	TRBJ1-5	-	-	TGTGCCAGCAGGGACCTACTTTATAGCAATCAGCCCCAGCATTTT	CASRDLLYSNQPQHF
TRBV15	TRBJ2-2	once	-	TGTGCCACCAGCAGAGGTACTAGGATACCCGGGGAGCTGTTTTTT	CATSRGTRIPGELFF
TRBV9	TRBJ2-1	-	TRBD2	TGTGCCAGCAGCGTAGGGGCGGGAGGGTACTCCTACAATGAGCAGTTCTTC	CASSVGAGGYSYNEQFF
TRBV11-2	TRBJ2-1	once	-	TGTGCCAGCAGCTTAGAGAGGGGGGGTGAGCAGTTCTTC	CASSLERGGEQFF
TRBV27	TRBJ2-3	-	-	TGTGCCAGCCACGAAACAGGGTCCACAGATACGCAGTATTTT	CASHETGSTDTQYF
TRBV30	TRBJ1-1	-	-	TGTGCCTGGACCAGGGAATCGGACACTGAAGCTTTCTTT	CAWTRESDTEAFF
TRBV29-1	TRBJ1-2	-	-	TGCAGCGTACCTACAGGGCTCCAGAGGGAAGGCTACACCTTC	CSVPTGLQREGYTF
TRBV11-1	TRBJ2-5	-	TRBD2	TGTGCCAGCAGCTCGGCTAGCGGGAGTGGGGAGACCCAGTACTTC	CASSSASGSGETQYF
TRBV19	TRBJ1-2	-	-	TGTGCCAGCCAGCCGGGGGGAGAGGGCTACACCTTC	CASQPGGEGYTF
TRBV11-3	TRBJ2-7	-	TRBD2	TGTGCCAGCAGCTTAGGGGAGGGCGACCGCGAGCAGTACTTC	CASSLGEGDREQYF
TRBV14	TRBJ1-1	-	-	TGTGCCAGCAGCCTCAGGACGGGGAACACTGAAGCTTTCTTT	CASSLRTGNTEAFF
TRBV2	TRBJ2-1	-	-	TGTGCCAGCAGTAGCGGACACTACAATGAGCAGTTCTTC	CASSSGHYNEQFF
TRBV4-1	TRBJ2-1	-	-	TGCGCCAGCAGCCCCCGAGTAGCGTCCAATGAGCAGTTCTTC	CASSPRVASNEQFF